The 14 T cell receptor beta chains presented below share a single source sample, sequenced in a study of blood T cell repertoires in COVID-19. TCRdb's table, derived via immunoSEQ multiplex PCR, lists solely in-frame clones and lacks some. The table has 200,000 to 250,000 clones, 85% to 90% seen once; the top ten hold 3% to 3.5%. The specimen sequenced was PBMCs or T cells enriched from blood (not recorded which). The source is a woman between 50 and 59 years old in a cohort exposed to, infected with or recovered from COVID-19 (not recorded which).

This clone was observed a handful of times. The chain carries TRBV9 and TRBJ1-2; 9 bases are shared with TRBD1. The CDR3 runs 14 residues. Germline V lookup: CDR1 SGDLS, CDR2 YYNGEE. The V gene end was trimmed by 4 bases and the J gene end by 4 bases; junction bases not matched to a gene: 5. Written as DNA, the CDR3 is TGTGCCAGCAGCTTTGGACAGGGGAGCTATGGCTACACCTTC. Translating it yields CASSFGQGSYGYTF.

CDR3: CASSSTSGGLNTGELFF. CDR3 nucleotide sequence: TGTGCCAGCAGCTCGACTAGCGGGGGACTGAACACCGGGGAGCTGTTTTTT. V and J are TRBV5-5 and TRBJ2-2, with TRBD2 identical over 12 bases. The CDR3 contains 17 residues. The V gene's germline CDR1 is SGHKS and CDR2 YYEKEE (reference sequence). The junction had 4 bases not matched to a gene; V was cut back by 3 bases and J by 1 base.

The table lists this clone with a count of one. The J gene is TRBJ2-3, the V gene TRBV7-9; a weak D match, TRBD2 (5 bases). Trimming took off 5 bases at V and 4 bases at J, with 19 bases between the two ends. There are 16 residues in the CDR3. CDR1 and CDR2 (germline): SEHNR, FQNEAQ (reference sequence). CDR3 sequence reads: CASSPLAGKRPDTQYF. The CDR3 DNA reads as TGTGCCAGCAGCCCGTTAGCCGGGAAACGACCAGATACGCAGTATTTT.

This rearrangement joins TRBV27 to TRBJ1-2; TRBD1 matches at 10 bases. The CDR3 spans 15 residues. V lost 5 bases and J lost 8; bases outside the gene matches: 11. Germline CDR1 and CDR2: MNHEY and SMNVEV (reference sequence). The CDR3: CASSPSTGGWRGYTF. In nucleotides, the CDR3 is TGTGCCAGCAGTCCCTCGACAGGGGGCTGGAGAGGCTACACCTTC.

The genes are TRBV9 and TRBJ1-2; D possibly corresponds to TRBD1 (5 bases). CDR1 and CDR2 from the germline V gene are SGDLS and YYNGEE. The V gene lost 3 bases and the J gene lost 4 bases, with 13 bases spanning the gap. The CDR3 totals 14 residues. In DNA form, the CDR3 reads TGTGCCAGCAGCGGAGCCCAGGGAGGCTATGGCTACACCTTC. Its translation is CASSGAQGGYGYTF.

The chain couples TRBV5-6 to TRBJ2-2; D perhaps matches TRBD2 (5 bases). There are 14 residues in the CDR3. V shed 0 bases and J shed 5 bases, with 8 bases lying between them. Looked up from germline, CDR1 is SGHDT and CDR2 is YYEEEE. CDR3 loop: CASSLVRGTGELFF. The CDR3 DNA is TGTGCCAGCAGCTTGGTCCGAGGGACCGGGGAGCTGTTTTTT.

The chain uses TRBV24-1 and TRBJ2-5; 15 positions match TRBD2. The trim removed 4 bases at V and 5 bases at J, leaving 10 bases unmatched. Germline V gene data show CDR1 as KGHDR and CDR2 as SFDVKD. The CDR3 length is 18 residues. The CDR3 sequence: CATSDRRTSGGARETQYF. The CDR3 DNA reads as TGTGCCACCAGTGACCGGAGGACTAGCGGGGGGGCCCGGGAGACCCAGTACTTC.

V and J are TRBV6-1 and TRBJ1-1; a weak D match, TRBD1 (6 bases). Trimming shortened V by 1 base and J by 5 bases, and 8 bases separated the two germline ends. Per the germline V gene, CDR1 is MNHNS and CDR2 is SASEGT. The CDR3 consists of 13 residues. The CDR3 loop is CASSEGGRTEAFF. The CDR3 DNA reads TGTGCCAGCAGTGAAGGGGGGCGGACTGAAGCTTTCTTT.

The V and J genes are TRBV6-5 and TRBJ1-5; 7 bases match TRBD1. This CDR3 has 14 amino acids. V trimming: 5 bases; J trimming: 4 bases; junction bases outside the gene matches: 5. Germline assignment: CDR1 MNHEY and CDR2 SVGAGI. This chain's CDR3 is CASSPGQLNQPQHF. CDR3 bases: TGTGCCAGCAGTCCGGGACAGTTAAATCAGCCCCAGCATTTT.

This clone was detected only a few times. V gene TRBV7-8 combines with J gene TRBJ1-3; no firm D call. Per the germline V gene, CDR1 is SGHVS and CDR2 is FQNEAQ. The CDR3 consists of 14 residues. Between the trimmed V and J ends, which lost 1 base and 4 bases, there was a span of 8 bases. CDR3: CASSLGSQGNTIYF. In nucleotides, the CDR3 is TGTGCCAGCAGCTTAGGGAGCCAGGGAAACACCATATATTTT.

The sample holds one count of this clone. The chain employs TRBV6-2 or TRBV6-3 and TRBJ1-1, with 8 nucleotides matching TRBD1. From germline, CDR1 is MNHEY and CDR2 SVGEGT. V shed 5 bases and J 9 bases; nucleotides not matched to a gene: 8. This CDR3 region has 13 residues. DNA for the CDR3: TGTGCCAGCAGTGGACAGGGTAACGGCAAAGCTTTCTTT. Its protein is CASSGQGNGKAFF.

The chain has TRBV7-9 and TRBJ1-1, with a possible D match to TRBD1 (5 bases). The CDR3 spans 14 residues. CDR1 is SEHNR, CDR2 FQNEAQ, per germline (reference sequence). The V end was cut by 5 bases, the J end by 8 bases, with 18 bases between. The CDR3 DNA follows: TGTGCCAGCAGCCCCGCCTCGGGGCGGGGAGAAGCTTTCTTT. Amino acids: CASSPASGRGEAFF.

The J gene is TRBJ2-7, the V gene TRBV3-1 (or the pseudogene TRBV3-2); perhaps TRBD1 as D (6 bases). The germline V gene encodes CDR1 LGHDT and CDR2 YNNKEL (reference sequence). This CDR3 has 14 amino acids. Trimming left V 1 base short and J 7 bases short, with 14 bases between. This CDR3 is CASSQVGTGLEQYF. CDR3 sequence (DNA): TGTGCCAGCAGCCAAGTAGGTACAGGGCTGGAGCAGTACTTC.

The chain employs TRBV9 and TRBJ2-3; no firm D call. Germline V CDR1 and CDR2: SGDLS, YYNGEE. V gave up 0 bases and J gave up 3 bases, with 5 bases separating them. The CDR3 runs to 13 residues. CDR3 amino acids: CASSVGYTDTQYF. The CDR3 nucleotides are TGTGCCAGCAGCGTAGGCTATACAGATACGCAGTATTTT.